The 9 T cell receptor beta chains below all came from one sample that was sequenced in a study of patients and donors after allogeneic stem cell transplantation. MiXCR was run by TCRdb on the RT-PCR reads, yielding one entry per CDR3 protein. This table holds 800,000 to 1,000,000 distinct CDR3 sequences, over 15% found once. Material: blood, either unsorted or a sorted T cell fraction (not recorded which). The receptor source for this set is a human donor who was either an allogeneic HSCT recipient or a stem cell or donor lymphocyte infusion donor (not recorded which). It is not recorded whose cells these are; they may come from a transplant donor.

This clonotype was seen only a few times. This chain uses TRBV12-3 or TRBV12-4 with TRBJ1-4, with D possibly matching TRBD1 (5 bases). The V end was cut by 6 bases, the J end by 6 bases, with 14 bases between. This CDR3 is 14 amino acids long. The CDR3 loop is CASSLDSLYEKLFF. The DNA for the CDR3 is TGTGCCAGCAGCCTCGACAGCCTTTATGAAAAACTGTTTTTT.

This clonotype was found a few times. The chain carries TRBV7-8 and TRBJ2-7; 11 bases are shared with TRBD1. The germline V gene has CDR1 SGHVS and CDR2 FQNEAQ. V lost 1 base and J lost 4; bases outside the gene matches: 3. CDR3 length equals 15 residues. The CDR3 DNA follows: TGTGCCAGCAGCTTAGGGACAGGGGGCATTTACGAGCAGTACTTC. Its translation is CASSLGTGGIYEQYF.

There are a few counts of this clonotype. This rearrangement joins TRBV6-1 to TRBJ1-3; 10 positions match TRBD1. The CDR3 is made up of 15 amino acids. V shed 5 bases and J 8 bases; nucleotides not matched to a gene: 9. CDR1 is MNHNS and CDR2 is SASEGT in the germline V gene. CDR3 loop: CASSRGTGDVHTIYF. The CDR3 DNA follows: TGTGCCAGCAGTCGTGGGACAGGGGATGTGCACACCATATATTTT.

The chain couples TRBV12-3 or TRBV12-4 to TRBJ1-1, with D possibly TRBD1 on 6 matching bases. This CDR3 region has 14 residues. V was pared by 2 bases and J by 6 bases, with 13 bases between. The CDR3 loop reads CASSLRTVNPEAFF. In DNA, the CDR3 is TGTGCCAGCAGTTTACGGACAGTAAACCCTGAAGCTTTCTTT.

This rearrangement joins TRBV20-1 to TRBJ2-1, with TRBD2 identical over 8 bases. V shed 3 bases and J 2 bases; nucleotides not matched to a gene: 3. CDR3 length: 14 amino acids. Germline V gene lookup returns CDR1 DFQATT and CDR2 SNEGSKA (reference sequence). The CDR3 region is CSASKRGTYNEQFF. In DNA, the CDR3 is TGCAGTGCTAGTAAGCGGGGGACCTACAATGAGCAGTTCTTC.

This chain connects TRBV11-2 to TRBJ2-3, with 9 bases identical to TRBD2. V shed 3 bases, J shed 4 bases, and the junction held 14 bases outside the gene matches. Germline assignment: CDR1 SGHAT and CDR2 FQNNGV. The CDR3 loop spans 18 amino acids. This CDR3 is CASSLEGLAIPRADTQYF. CDR3 nucleotides: TGTGCCAGCAGCTTGGAGGGACTAGCAATCCCGCGGGCAGATACGCAGTATTTT.

CDR3 nucleotides: TGTGCCAGCAGTGAAAAGGTTTGGGCAACTGAGCAGTTCTTC. This sequence encodes CASSEKVWATEQFF. The chain has TRBV25-1 and TRBJ2-1; D is unclear. V lost 2 bases and J 9 bases, leaving 14 bases between the germline ends. The CDR3 contains 14 residues. The germline V gene has CDR1 MGHDK and CDR2 SYGVNS. Variable domain in full (rest from reference TRBV25-1 and TRBJ2-1): EADIYQTPRYLVIGTGKKITLECSQTMGHDKMYWYQQDPGMELHLIHYSYGVNSTEKGDLSSESTVSRIRTEHFPLTLESARPSHTSQYLCASSEKVWATEQFFGPGTRLTVL.

The chain carries TRBV20-1 and TRBJ2-1; 10 bases are a match to TRBD2. The V gene end was trimmed by 5 bases and the J gene end by 5 bases; junction bases not matched to a gene: 3. The CDR3 is made up of 13 amino acids. Per the germline V gene, CDR1 is DFQATT and CDR2 is SNEGSKA (reference sequence). The CDR3 region is CSAASGGDNEQFF. The CDR3 DNA reads TGCAGTGCTGCCAGCGGGGGGGACAATGAGCAGTTCTTC.

The chain has TRBV5-5 and TRBJ2-7, with TRBD1 as a possible D gene (5 bases). The germline CDR1 and CDR2 sequences are SGHKS and YYEKEE (reference sequence). The CDR3 covers 14 residues. Trimming cost V 0 bases and J 6 bases, with 13 bases left between them. The CDR3 region is CASSLEQVFSEQYF. CDR3 bases: TGTGCCAGCAGCTTGGAACAGGTTTTCTCCGAGCAGTACTTC. Filled out from reference TRBV5-5 and TRBJ2-7, the complete variable domain reads DAGVTQSPTHLIKTRGQQVTLRCSPISGHKSVSWYQQVLGQGPQFIFQYYEKEERGRGNFPDRFSARQFPNYSSELNVNALLLGDSALYLCASSLEQVFSEQYFGPGTRLTVT.